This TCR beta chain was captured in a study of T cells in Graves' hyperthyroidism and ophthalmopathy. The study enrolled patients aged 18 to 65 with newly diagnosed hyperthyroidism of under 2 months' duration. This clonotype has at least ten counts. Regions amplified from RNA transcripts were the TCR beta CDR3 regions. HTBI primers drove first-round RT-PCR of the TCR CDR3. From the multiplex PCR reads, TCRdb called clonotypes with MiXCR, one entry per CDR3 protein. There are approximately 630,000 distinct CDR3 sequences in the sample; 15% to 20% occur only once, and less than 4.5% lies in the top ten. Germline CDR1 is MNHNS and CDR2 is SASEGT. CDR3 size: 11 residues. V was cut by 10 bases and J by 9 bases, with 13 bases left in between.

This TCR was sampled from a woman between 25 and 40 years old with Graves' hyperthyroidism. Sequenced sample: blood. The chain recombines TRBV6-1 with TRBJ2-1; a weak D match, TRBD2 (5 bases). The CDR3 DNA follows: TGTGCCACCGACAATGCGGGTGAGCAGTTCTTC. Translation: CATDNAGEQFF.